These T cell receptor beta chains were read from a single sample in a study of blood T cell repertoires in COVID-19. The method was immunoSEQ multiplex PCR; TCRdb's version includes in-frame clones alone and lacks a portion of them. The sample carries approximately 130,000 clones, 70% to 80% recorded once. Sequenced: peripheral blood. These receptors all stem from a human donor in a cohort sampled during active COVID-19. The CDR3 runs from the conserved cysteine through the conserved F or W. A D gene is named only where the DNA matches it firmly. Clone size is given for some rows only: seen once, a few or many times, or a class if the clone is expanded.

V gene: TRBV19; clone size: NA; D gene: TRBD1; J gene: TRBJ2-7; CDR3 DNA: TGTGCCAGTAGGCCTACCGGGACAGGCTCCTACGAGCAGTACTTC; CDR3 protein: CASRPTGTGSYEQYF
V gene: TRBV6-1; clone size: NA; D gene: TRBD1; J gene: TRBJ1-1; CDR3 DNA: TGTGCCAGCAGTGTGCCGGGACAGGGGCGAAGAACTGAAGCTTTCTTT; CDR3 protein: CASSVPGQGRRTEAFF
V gene: TRBV20-1; clone size: NA; D gene: NA; J gene: TRBJ1-3; CDR3 DNA: TGCAGTGCTAGTTCGGTTGGAAACACCATATATTTT; CDR3 protein: CSASSVGNTIYF
V gene: TRBV28; clone size: NA; D gene: NA; J gene: TRBJ2-3; CDR3 DNA: TGTGCCAGCAGCAAAAGCCTAGGCACAGATACGCAGTATTTT; CDR3 protein: CASSKSLGTDTQYF
V gene: TRBV27; clone size: NA; D gene: TRBD1; J gene: TRBJ2-7; CDR3 DNA: TGTGCCAGCAGTTTTGGGACAGGAGATTTCTACGAGCAGTACTTC; CDR3 protein: CASSFGTGDFYEQYF
V gene: TRBV4-1; clone size: NA; D gene: TRBD1; J gene: TRBJ1-5; CDR3 DNA: TGCGCCAGCAGCCCCCGAATAGGGACAGGGGCCGTTCAGCCCCAGCATTTT; CDR3 protein: CASSPRIGTGAVQPQHF
V gene: TRBV7-8; clone size: once; D gene: NA; J gene: TRBJ2-7; CDR3 DNA: TGTGCCAGCAGCACAGCCTCCTCAGGGTCCCTTAACCAGTACTTC; CDR3 protein: CASSTASSGSLNQYF
V gene: TRBV6-6; clone size: few; D gene: TRBD1; J gene: TRBJ1-1; CDR3 DNA: TGTGCCAGCAGTTACGCGGACAGGGCTCCTGAAGCTTTCTTT; CDR3 protein: CASSYADRAPEAFF
V gene: TRBV14; clone size: NA; D gene: TRBD2; J gene: TRBJ2-4; CDR3 DNA: TGTGCCAGCAGCCAAGACGGCGGGGGTGGCCACAAAAACATTCAGTACTTC; CDR3 protein: CASSQDGGGGHKNIQYF
V gene: TRBV7-9; clone size: NA; D gene: TRBD1; J gene: TRBJ2-2; CDR3 DNA: TGTGCCAGCAGACGGACAGGGGGGTTGATCGGGGAGCTGTTTTTT; CDR3 protein: CASRRTGGLIGELFF
V gene: TRBV6-5; clone size: few; D gene: NA; J gene: TRBJ1-6; CDR3 DNA: TGTGCCACACGACAGATCAATAATTCACCCCTCCACTTT; CDR3 protein: CATRQINNSPLHF
V gene: TRBV6-1; clone size: NA; D gene: NA; J gene: TRBJ1-3; CDR3 DNA: TGTGCCAGCAGTGAGGGGGGTTTTTTTTCCTCGAGGTTT; CDR3 protein: CASSEGGFFSSRF
V gene: TRBV3-1/TRBV3-2; clone size: NA; D gene: NA; J gene: TRBJ1-1; CDR3 DNA: TGTGCCAGCAGTCCAACATCTACTATAGCTTTCTTT; CDR3 protein: CASSPTSTIAFF
V gene: TRBV4-1; clone size: NA; D gene: TRBD1; J gene: TRBJ1-2; CDR3 DNA: TGCGCCAGCAGCCCGTTCTGGACAGGTGGTAACTATGGCTACACCTTC; CDR3 protein: CASSPFWTGGNYGYTF
V gene: TRBV19; clone size: NA; D gene: NA; J gene: TRBJ2-7; CDR3 DNA: TGTGCCAGTAGTAACGGCGGTAAGCTAGTGGGGGGTTTCTCCTACGAGCAGTACTTC; CDR3 protein: CASSNGGKLVGGFSYEQYF
V gene: TRBV4-2; clone size: NA; D gene: TRBD1; J gene: TRBJ1-4; CDR3 DNA: TGTGCCAGCAGCCAAGGGACAGGGGCTGAAAAACTGTTTTTT; CDR3 protein: CASSQGTGAEKLFF
V gene: TRBV5-1; clone size: NA; D gene: NA; J gene: TRBJ1-1; CDR3 DNA: TGCGCCAGCAGCGCGGGAGCCAAGAACACTGAAGCTTTCTTT; CDR3 protein: CASSAGAKNTEAFF
V gene: TRBV28; clone size: NA; D gene: NA; J gene: TRBJ2-7; CDR3 DNA: TGTGCCAGCAGCAACCGGACAGACCCCTACGAGCAGTACTTC; CDR3 protein: CASSNRTDPYEQYF
V gene: TRBV5-1; clone size: once; D gene: TRBD1; J gene: TRBJ1-6; CDR3 DNA: TGCGCCAGCAGCCTACAGGGGGACTATAATTCACCCCTCCACTTT; CDR3 protein: CASSLQGDYNSPLHF
V gene: TRBV2; clone size: NA; D gene: NA; J gene: TRBJ2-7; CDR3 DNA: TGTGCCAGCAATTCAGGGCTTACCTACGAGCAGTACTTC; CDR3 protein: CASNSGLTYEQYF
V gene: TRBV5-1; clone size: once; D gene: NA; J gene: TRBJ1-1; CDR3 DNA: TGCGCCAGCAGTCGAGGGTATGGCTTGTACACTGAAGCTTTCTTT; CDR3 protein: CASSRGYGLYTEAFF
V gene: TRBV10-3; clone size: NA; D gene: NA; J gene: TRBJ1-1; CDR3 DNA: TGTGCCATCAGTGATTCCGGGGGGACTGAAGCTTTCTTT; CDR3 protein: CAISDSGGTEAFF
V gene: TRBV13; clone size: few; D gene: TRBD1; J gene: TRBJ2-7; CDR3 DNA: TGTGCCAGCAGCTTGGGACAGGGGACGGGCGGAGAGCAGTACTTC; CDR3 protein: CASSLGQGTGGEQYF
V gene: TRBV30; clone size: NA; D gene: NA; J gene: TRBJ1-4; CDR3 DNA: TGTGCCTGGAGTACGGGGGCAACTAATGAAAAACTGTTTTTT; CDR3 protein: CAWSTGATNEKLFF
V gene: TRBV9; clone size: few; D gene: NA; J gene: TRBJ1-5; CDR3 DNA: TGTGCCAGCAGCGACGGACTGGGGCCCCAGCATTTT; CDR3 protein: CASSDGLGPQHF
V gene: TRBV28; clone size: few; D gene: TRBD1; J gene: TRBJ1-5; CDR3 DNA: TGTGCCAGCAGCACAGCAGGGGGTGGCAATCAGCCCCAGCATTTT; CDR3 protein: CASSTAGGGNQPQHF
V gene: TRBV10-3; clone size: NA; D gene: TRBD2; J gene: TRBJ2-7; CDR3 DNA: TGTGCCATCAGTGCTAGCGGGGGCACTATCTCCTACGAGCAGTACTTC; CDR3 protein: CAISASGGTISYEQYF
V gene: TRBV18; clone size: NA; D gene: NA; J gene: TRBJ2-7; CDR3 DNA: TGTGCCAGCTCACAAGCTGGCGGGACCTACGAGCAGTACTTC; CDR3 protein: CASSQAGGTYEQYF
V gene: TRBV6-5; clone size: once; D gene: NA; J gene: TRBJ2-7; CDR3 DNA: TGTGCCAGCAGTTACTCGAAGGGACTTACCTACGAGCAGTACTTC; CDR3 protein: CASSYSKGLTYEQYF
V gene: TRBV18; clone size: NA; D gene: NA; J gene: TRBJ1-5; CDR3 DNA: TGTGCCAGCTCACGAGAGAGGGCTGGTCAGCCCCAGCATTTT; CDR3 protein: CASSRERAGQPQHF
V gene: TRBV3-1/TRBV3-2; clone size: NA; D gene: NA; J gene: TRBJ1-1; CDR3 DNA: TGTGCCAGCAGCCAAGAACGGGACGGGGGCACTGAAGCTTTCTTT; CDR3 protein: CASSQERDGGTEAFF
V gene: TRBV29-1; clone size: once; D gene: TRBD2; J gene: TRBJ2-5; CDR3 DNA: TGCAGCGTTCTACCGGGAGGATTGTTGGAGACCCAGTACTTC; CDR3 protein: CSVLPGGLLETQYF
V gene: TRBV29-1; clone size: NA; D gene: TRBD1; J gene: TRBJ2-7; CDR3 DNA: TGCAGCGTAGAAAAGGGGGCCTCCTACGAGCAGTACTTC; CDR3 protein: CSVEKGASYEQYF
V gene: TRBV5-1; clone size: NA; D gene: NA; J gene: TRBJ1-1; CDR3 DNA: TGCGCCAGCAGCTTGGAGGGGAAGGGAAGTGAAGCTTTCTTT; CDR3 protein: CASSLEGKGSEAFF
V gene: TRBV19; clone size: NA; D gene: TRBD2; J gene: TRBJ2-7; CDR3 DNA: TGTGCCAGTAGCTTCCTAGCGGGATCTCGGTACGAGCAGTACTTC; CDR3 protein: CASSFLAGSRYEQYF
V gene: TRBV30; clone size: NA; D gene: NA; J gene: TRBJ2-3; CDR3 DNA: TGTGCCTGGACCCTAGGGGGGGCACCTGACACAGATACGCAGTATTTT; CDR3 protein: CAWTLGGAPDTDTQYF
V gene: TRBV5-4; clone size: NA; D gene: TRBD1; J gene: TRBJ1-4; CDR3 DNA: TGTGCCAGCAGCCAAGGACAGGGGGTATTAAATGAAAAACTGTTTTTT; CDR3 protein: CASSQGQGVLNEKLFF
V gene: TRBV12-3/TRBV12-4; clone size: NA; D gene: NA; J gene: TRBJ1-1; CDR3 DNA: TGTGCCAGCAGTTTTCAGGGCAACACTGAAGCTTTCTTT; CDR3 protein: CASSFQGNTEAFF
V gene: TRBV5-1; clone size: NA; D gene: TRBD1; J gene: TRBJ2-5; CDR3 DNA: TGCGCCAGCAGCGACAACCAGGGGGCCCAGTACTTC; CDR3 protein: CASSDNQGAQYF
V gene: TRBV19; clone size: NA; D gene: TRBD1; J gene: TRBJ2-2; CDR3 DNA: TGTGCCAGTAGGGACAGGGCCGGGGAGCTGTTTTTT; CDR3 protein: CASRDRAGELFF
V gene: TRBV10-2; clone size: NA; D gene: TRBD1; J gene: TRBJ2-7; CDR3 DNA: TGCGCCAGCAGTCGGTTCGGACAGGGGGCGTTTGAGCAGTACTTC; CDR3 protein: CASSRFGQGAFEQYF
V gene: TRBV6-1; clone size: NA; D gene: NA; J gene: TRBJ2-3; CDR3 DNA: TGTGCCAGCAGTGACAGGGGACCAGATACGCAGTATTTT; CDR3 protein: CASSDRGPDTQYF
V gene: TRBV19; clone size: once; D gene: TRBD1; J gene: TRBJ2-7; CDR3 DNA: TGTGCCAGTAGGACCCGGGACAGTGGCCCCTACGAGCAGTACTTC; CDR3 protein: CASRTRDSGPYEQYF
V gene: TRBV3-1/TRBV3-2; clone size: NA; D gene: NA; J gene: TRBJ1-1; CDR3 DNA: TGTGCCAGCAGCCAGATCGCCGGGATCGAAGCTTTCTTT; CDR3 protein: CASSQIAGIEAFF
V gene: TRBV5-1; clone size: NA; D gene: NA; J gene: TRBJ1-2; CDR3 DNA: TGCGCCAGCAGCTTGGTGGTGGGAGAAGGCGGCTACACCTTC; CDR3 protein: CASSLVVGEGGYTF
V gene: TRBV11-2; clone size: NA; D gene: TRBD2; J gene: TRBJ2-1; CDR3 DNA: TGTGCCAGCAGCTCGCCCCTGACTAGCGGCGAACACAATGAGCAGTTCTTC; CDR3 protein: CASSSPLTSGEHNEQFF
V gene: TRBV5-4; clone size: once; D gene: TRBD1; J gene: TRBJ1-3; CDR3 DNA: TGTGCCAGCAGCCTCGACAGGGCTGGAAACACCATATATTTT; CDR3 protein: CASSLDRAGNTIYF
V gene: TRBV20-1; clone size: NA; D gene: NA; J gene: TRBJ2-5; CDR3 DNA: TGCAGTGCTAGTAGCCCTCAGGGGAGACAAGAGACCCAGTACTTC; CDR3 protein: CSASSPQGRQETQYF
V gene: TRBV10-1; clone size: once; D gene: NA; J gene: TRBJ2-1; CDR3 DNA: TGCGCCAGCAGTGAGGCCGAGGGGAGGAATGAGCAGTTCTTC; CDR3 protein: CASSEAEGRNEQFF
V gene: TRBV3-1/TRBV3-2; clone size: once; D gene: TRBD1; J gene: TRBJ1-1; CDR3 DNA: TGTGCCAGCTCCGGGAGGGACAGGGACACTGAAGCTTTCTTT; CDR3 protein: CASSGRDRDTEAFF
V gene: TRBV11-2; clone size: NA; D gene: TRBD2; J gene: TRBJ2-7; CDR3 DNA: TGTGCCAGCAGCACGACTAGCGGGGGGCCCTCCTCCTACGAGCAGTACTTC; CDR3 protein: CASSTTSGGPSSYEQYF
V gene: TRBV12-3/TRBV12-4; clone size: NA; D gene: NA; J gene: TRBJ2-1; CDR3 DNA: TGTGCCAGCAGTTTAAACTTTCCGCAGTTCTTC; CDR3 protein: CASSLNFPQFF
V gene: TRBV7-9; clone size: NA; D gene: TRBD1; J gene: TRBJ2-7; CDR3 DNA: TGTGCCAGTGGTGACAGGGTAACCTACGAGCAGTACTTC; CDR3 protein: CASGDRVTYEQYF
V gene: TRBV13; clone size: NA; D gene: TRBD1; J gene: TRBJ1-2; CDR3 DNA: TGTGCCAGCAGCTTAAGGACAGGGGGTAACTATGGCTACACCTTC; CDR3 protein: CASSLRTGGNYGYTF
V gene: TRBV11-2; clone size: NA; D gene: TRBD1; J gene: TRBJ1-1; CDR3 DNA: TGTGCCAGCAGCCCGGGACAGAGTCGAGCTTTCTTT; CDR3 protein: CASSPGQSRAFF
V gene: TRBV5-1; clone size: NA; D gene: NA; J gene: TRBJ1-6; CDR3 DNA: TGCGCCAGCAGCTTGGCACAGAACAATAATTCACCCCTCCACTTT; CDR3 protein: CASSLAQNNNSPLHF
V gene: TRBV27; clone size: NA; D gene: TRBD1; J gene: TRBJ2-7; CDR3 DNA: TGTGCCAGCAGCCAACAACCGGGACAGGGGGACTACGAGCAGTACTTC; CDR3 protein: CASSQQPGQGDYEQYF
V gene: TRBV29-1; clone size: NA; D gene: NA; J gene: TRBJ1-1; CDR3 DNA: TGCAGCGTTCAGTCTTCGCCGGGGAACACTGAAGCTTTCTTT; CDR3 protein: CSVQSSPGNTEAFF
V gene: TRBV4-1; clone size: NA; D gene: TRBD1; J gene: TRBJ1-1; CDR3 DNA: TGCGCCAGCAGCCATTTACAGGGGGAAGGGGGCACTGAAGCTTTCTTT; CDR3 protein: CASSHLQGEGGTEAFF